The clone carrying this T cell receptor (beta chain) has a single count. Its specificity is not known. PCR employed 60 Vbeta and 13 Jbeta primers. Data came from immunoSEQ multiplex PCR; TCRdb stores just in-frame clones and leaves some out. The sample has 150,000 or so clones, approximately 78% seen once. The entry originates in a study of cytomegalovirus exposure and HLA in healthy donors. Study-wide results and limits: Cytomegalovirus-associated status was assigned to 164 TCR beta chains. TRBV6-2, TRBV6-3 and some other V segments were unresolvable in 87-base-pair reads. Prediction of most subjects' HLA-A and HLA-B alleles by TCR beta sequences was reportedly accurate.

The ends lost 3 bases at V and 8 bases at J; junction bases unmatched: 5. The CDR3 spans 13 residues. Germline CDR1 SGHRS, CDR2 YFSETQ. The chain combines TRBV5-1 with TRBJ1-2, with 9 positions matching TRBD1. The receptor comes from a male donor in good health and CMV-seropositive. The sequencing input was PBMCs. The CDR3 loop reads CASSSGTGSGYTF. The CDR3 coding sequence is TGCGCCAGCAGCTCGGGGACAGGGAGCGGCTACACCTTC.